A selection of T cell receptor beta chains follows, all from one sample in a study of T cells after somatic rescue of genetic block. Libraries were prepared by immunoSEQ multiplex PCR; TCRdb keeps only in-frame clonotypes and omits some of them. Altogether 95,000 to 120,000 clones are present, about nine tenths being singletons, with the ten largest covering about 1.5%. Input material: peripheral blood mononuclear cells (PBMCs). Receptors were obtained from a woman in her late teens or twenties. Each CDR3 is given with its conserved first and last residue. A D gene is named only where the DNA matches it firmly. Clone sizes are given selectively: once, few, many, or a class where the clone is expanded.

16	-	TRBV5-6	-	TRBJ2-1	TGTGCCAGCAGCTTTTATTCCGAACCAACCTACAATGAGCAGTTCTTC	CASSFYSEPTYNEQFF
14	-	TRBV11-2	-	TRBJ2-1	TGTGCCAGCACCTCCTGGGACGGCCTCAATGAGCAGTTCTTC	CASTSWDGLNEQFF
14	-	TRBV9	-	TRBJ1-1	TGTGCCAGCAGCGTAGAGGCGGGGAACACTGAAGCTTTCTTT	CASSVEAGNTEAFF
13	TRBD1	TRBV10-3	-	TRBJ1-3	TGTGCCATCAGCGGGACAGCTGGAAACACCATATATTTT	CAISGTAGNTIYF
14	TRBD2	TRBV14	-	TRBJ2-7	TGTGCCAGCAACGAACTAGCGGGGTGTGTCGGGCAGTACTTC	CASNELAGCVGQYF
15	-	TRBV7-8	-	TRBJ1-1	TGTGCCAGCAGCTTAGCGCCAGAAGGGAACACTGAAGCTTTCTTT	CASSLAPEGNTEAFF
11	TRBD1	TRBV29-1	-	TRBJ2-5	TGCAGCGCCGGGACAGGGGCGACCCAGTACTTC	CSAGTGATQYF
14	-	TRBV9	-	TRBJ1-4	TGTGCCAGCAGCCTAGCCGGGGGTAATGAAAAACTGTTTTTT	CASSLAGGNEKLFF
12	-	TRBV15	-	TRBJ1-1	TGTGCCACCAGCAGAGATCGATCCGGGGCTTTCTTT	CATSRDRSGAFF
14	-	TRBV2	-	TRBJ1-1	TGTGCCAGCAGTGAGTTAGGGGAGGGCACTGAAGCTTTCTTT	CASSELGEGTEAFF
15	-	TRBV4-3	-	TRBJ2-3	TGCGCCAGCAGCCAAGATGAACGGCTAACAGATACGCAGTATTTT	CASSQDERLTDTQYF
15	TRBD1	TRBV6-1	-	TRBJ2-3	TGTGCCAGCAGTGACGGGACAGGGTGGGGAGATACGCAGTATTTT	CASSDGTGWGDTQYF
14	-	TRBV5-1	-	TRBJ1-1	TGCGCCAGCAGCTTCCCAGGGCGGAACACTGAAGCTTTCTTT	CASSFPGRNTEAFF
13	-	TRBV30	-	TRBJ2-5	TGTGCCCGCTCCGCGGAGCCGCCAGAGACCCAGTACTTC	CARSAEPPETQYF
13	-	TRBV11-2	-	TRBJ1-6	TGTGCCAGCAGTAGAAAGAATAATTCACCCCTCCACTTT	CASSRKNNSPLHF
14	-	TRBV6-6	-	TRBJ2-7	TGTGCCAGCAGTGAGGGACGCCCGCCGGGGGAGCAGTACTTC	CASSEGRPPGEQYF
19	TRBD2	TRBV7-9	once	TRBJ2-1	TGTGCCAGCAGCTTAGAGCTTTCTAGCGGGGGGATTCCCCATAATGAGCAGTTCTTC	CASSLELSSGGIPHNEQFF
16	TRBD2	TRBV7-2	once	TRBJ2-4	TGTGCCAGCAGCCCACTAGCGGGGATAGCCAAAAACATTCAGTACTTC	CASSPLAGIAKNIQYF
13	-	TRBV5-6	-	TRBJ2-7	TGTGCCAGCAGCTTACCCACAGACTACGAGCAGTACTTC	CASSLPTDYEQYF
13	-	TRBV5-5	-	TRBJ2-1	TGTGCCAGCAGCTTGGCCGCACGGAATGAGCAGTTCTTC	CASSLAARNEQFF
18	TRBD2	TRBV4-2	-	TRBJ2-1	TGTGCCAGCAGCCAAGACGTTCACCTAGCGGGGGGGCAGGGTGAGCAGTTCTTC	CASSQDVHLAGGQGEQFF
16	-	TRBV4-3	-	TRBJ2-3	TGCGCCAGCAGCCAAGATAGGGGCACCTCCATCTCCGGGCAGTATTTT	CASSQDRGTSISGQYF
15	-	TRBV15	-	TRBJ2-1	TGTGCCACCAGCAGAGAGCCAGGGGCAAACAATGAGCAGTTCTTC	CATSREPGANNEQFF
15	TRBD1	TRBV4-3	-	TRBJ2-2	TGCGCCAGCAGCCGAAGACAGGGGTGGACCGGGGAGCTGTTTTTT	CASSRRQGWTGELFF
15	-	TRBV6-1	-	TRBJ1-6	TGTGCCAGCAGTGCGACCGCTGGGGGGGAGTCACCCCTCCACTTT	CASSATAGGESPLHF
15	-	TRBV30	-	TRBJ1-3	TGTGCCTGGAGTCCCCAGGCCTTCTCTGGAAACACCATATATTTT	CAWSPQAFSGNTIYF
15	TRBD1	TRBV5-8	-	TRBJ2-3	TGTGCCAGCAGCTCCGGGACAGCGAGCACAGATACGCAGTATTTT	CASSSGTASTDTQYF
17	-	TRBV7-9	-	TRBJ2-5	TGTGCCAGCAGCCAATCTAACAGCCGCGTTATGCAAGAGACCCAGTACTTC	CASSQSNSRVMQETQYF
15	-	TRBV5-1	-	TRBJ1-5	TGCGCCAGCAGCTTGTTAGGGGCAGGGGATCAGCCCCAGCATTTT	CASSLLGAGDQPQHF
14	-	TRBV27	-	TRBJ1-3	TGTGCCAGCAGTTCCAGGGTTGGCAGGAACACCATATATTTT	CASSSRVGRNTIYF
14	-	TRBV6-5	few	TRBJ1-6	TGTGCCAGCAGCCTCGGGACCGCAAATTCACCCCTCCACTTT	CASSLGTANSPLHF
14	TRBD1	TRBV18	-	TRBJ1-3	TGTGCCAGCTCCCGGGACAGGGGGCTAAACACCATATATTTT	CASSRDRGLNTIYF
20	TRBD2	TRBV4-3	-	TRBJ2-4	TGCGCCAGCAGCCAAGATACGTGGGGCGCAGGGACTATGGCCAAAAACATTCAGTACTTC	CASSQDTWGAGTMAKNIQYF
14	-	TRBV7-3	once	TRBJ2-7	TGTGCCAGCAGCTCACAAGGGGAAGGAGGGGAGCAGTACTTC	CASSSQGEGGEQYF
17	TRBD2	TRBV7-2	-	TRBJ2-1	TGTGCCAGCAGCACAACCGGGACTAACTTCCTTTTCAATGAGCAGTTCTTC	CASSTTGTNFLFNEQFF
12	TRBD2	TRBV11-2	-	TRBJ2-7	TGTGCCAGCGCAGCGGGGAGGTACGAGCAGTACTTC	CASAAGRYEQYF
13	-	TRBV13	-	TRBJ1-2	TGTGCCAGCACCTATAGGAGAGGCTATGGCTACACCTTC	CASTYRRGYGYTF
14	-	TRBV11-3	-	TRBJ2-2	TGTGCCAGCAGCTTAAGCCTGGACACCGGGGAGCTGTTTTTT	CASSLSLDTGELFF
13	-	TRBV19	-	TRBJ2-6	TGTGCCAGTAGTACGTCTGGGGCCAACGTCCTGACTTTC	CASSTSGANVLTF
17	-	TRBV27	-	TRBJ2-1	TGTGCCAGCAGTTTATCTGTCTTCACAGGCTCCTACAATGAGCAGTTCTTC	CASSLSVFTGSYNEQFF
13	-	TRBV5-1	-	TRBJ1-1	TGCGCCAGCAGCTTGGGCCCGGGCACTGAAGCTTTCTTT	CASSLGPGTEAFF
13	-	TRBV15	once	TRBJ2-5	TGTGCCACCAGCAGAGACTTACAAGAGACCCAGTACTTC	CATSRDLQETQYF
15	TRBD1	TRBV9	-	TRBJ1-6	TGTGCCAGCAGTGGGCCCGACAGGGGGAATTCACCCCTCCACTTT	CASSGPDRGNSPLHF
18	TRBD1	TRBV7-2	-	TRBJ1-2	TGTGCCAGCAGCTTAGTTTGGATGAGACAGGGGGCCAAGGGCGGCTACACCTTC	CASSLVWMRQGAKGGYTF
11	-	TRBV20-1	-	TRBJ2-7	TGCAGTGCTAGAGGGGGATACGAGCAGTACTTC	CSARGGYEQYF
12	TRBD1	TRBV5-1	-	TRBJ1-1	TGCGCCAGCAGCGGGGGACAGGGCCTCAAAAATTTT	CASSGGQGLKNF
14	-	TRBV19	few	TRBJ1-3	TGTGCCAGTAGTGGCGCAGGTACTGGAAACACCATATATTTT	CASSGAGTGNTIYF
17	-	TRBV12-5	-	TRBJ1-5	TGTGCTAGTGGTTACCGGACAGTGAATTTTAGCAATCAGCCCCAGCATTTT	CASGYRTVNFSNQPQHF
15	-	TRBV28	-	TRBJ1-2	TGTGCCAGCAGTTTTGGAGGGGCTGATAACTATGGCTACACCTTC	CASSFGGADNYGYTF
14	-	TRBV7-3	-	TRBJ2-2	TGTGCCAGCAGCTTAACAGGGGGCACCGGGGAGCTGTTTTTT	CASSLTGGTGELFF
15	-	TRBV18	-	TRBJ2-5	TGTGCCAGCTCACTTAACGACCCGTACCAAGAGACCCAGTACTTC	CASSLNDPYQETQYF